This T cell receptor (beta chain) was profiled in a study of T cell changes during pregnancy in multiple sclerosis. Clones were read by immunoSEQ multiplex PCR, and TCRdb kept only the in-frame ones, dropping some. The repertoire consists of approximately 92,000 clones, with more than 85% occurring once and the leading ten covering more than 1.5%. The CDR3 contains 15 residues. Unmatched junction bases numbered 2, after V lost 1 base and J lost 4 bases. The germline CDR1 and CDR2 sequences are SGHNT and YYREEE (reference sequence). The V and J genes are TRBV5-4 and TRBJ1-4; 9 bases line up with TRBD1. The sequence was collected from a female donor with multiple sclerosis, enrolled in a pregnancy study. Sequencing was performed on peripheral blood, taken in the first trimester of pregnancy. Here the CDR3 reads CASSLSGQGNEKLFF. For the CDR3, the DNA is TGTGCCAGCAGCTTGTCGGGACAGGGTAATGAAAAACTGTTTTTT.